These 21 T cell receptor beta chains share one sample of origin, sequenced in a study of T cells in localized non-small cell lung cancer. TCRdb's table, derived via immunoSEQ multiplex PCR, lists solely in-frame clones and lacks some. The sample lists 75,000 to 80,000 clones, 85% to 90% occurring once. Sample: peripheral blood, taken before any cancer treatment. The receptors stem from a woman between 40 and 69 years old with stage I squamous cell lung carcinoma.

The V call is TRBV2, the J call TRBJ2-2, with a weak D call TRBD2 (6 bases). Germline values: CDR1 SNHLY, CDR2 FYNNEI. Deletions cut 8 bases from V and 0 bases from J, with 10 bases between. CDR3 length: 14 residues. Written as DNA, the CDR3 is TGTGCCAGCGGGACTGGCCCGAACACCGGGGAGCTGTTTTTT. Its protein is CASGTGPNTGELFF.

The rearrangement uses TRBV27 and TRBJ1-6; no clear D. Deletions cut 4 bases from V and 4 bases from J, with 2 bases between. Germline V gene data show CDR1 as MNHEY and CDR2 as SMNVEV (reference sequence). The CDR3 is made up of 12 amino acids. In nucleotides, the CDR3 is TGTGCCAGCAGTTGGTATAATTCACCCCTCCACTTT. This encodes CASSWYNSPLHF.

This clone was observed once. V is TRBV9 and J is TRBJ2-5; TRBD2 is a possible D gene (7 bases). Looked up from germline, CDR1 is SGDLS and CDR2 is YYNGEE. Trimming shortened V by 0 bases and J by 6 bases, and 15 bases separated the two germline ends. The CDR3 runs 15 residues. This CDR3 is CASSVDGGGRQTQYF. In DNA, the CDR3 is TGTGCCAGCAGCGTAGATGGGGGGGGCCGACAGACCCAGTACTTC.

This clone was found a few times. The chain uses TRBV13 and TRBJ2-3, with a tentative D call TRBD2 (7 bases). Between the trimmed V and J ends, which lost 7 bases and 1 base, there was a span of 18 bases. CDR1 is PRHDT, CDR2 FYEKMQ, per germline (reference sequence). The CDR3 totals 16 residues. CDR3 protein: CASNMGGARGTDTQYF. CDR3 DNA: TGTGCCAGCAACATGGGGGGGGCGCGAGGCACAGATACGCAGTATTTT.

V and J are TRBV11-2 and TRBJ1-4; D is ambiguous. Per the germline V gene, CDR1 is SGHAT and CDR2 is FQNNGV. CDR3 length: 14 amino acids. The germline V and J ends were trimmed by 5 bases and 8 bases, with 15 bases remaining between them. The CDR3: CASSLDLDREKLFF. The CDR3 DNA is TGTGCCAGCAGCCTGGATCTCGACCGGGAAAAACTGTTTTTT.

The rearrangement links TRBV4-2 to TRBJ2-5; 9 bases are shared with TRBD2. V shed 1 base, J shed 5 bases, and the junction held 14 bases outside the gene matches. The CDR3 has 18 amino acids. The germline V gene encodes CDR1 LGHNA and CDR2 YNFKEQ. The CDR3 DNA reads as TGTGCCAGCAGCCAAGGGAGGGGCCATAGCGGGGGCGGGGAGACCCAGTACTTC. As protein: CASSQGRGHSGGGETQYF.

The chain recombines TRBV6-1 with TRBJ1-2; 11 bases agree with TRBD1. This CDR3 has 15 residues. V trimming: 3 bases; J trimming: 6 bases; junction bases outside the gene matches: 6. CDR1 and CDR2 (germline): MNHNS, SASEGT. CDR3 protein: CASSDRDRGGNGYTF. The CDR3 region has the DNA TGTGCCAGCAGTGACCGGGACAGGGGGGGAAATGGCTACACCTTC.

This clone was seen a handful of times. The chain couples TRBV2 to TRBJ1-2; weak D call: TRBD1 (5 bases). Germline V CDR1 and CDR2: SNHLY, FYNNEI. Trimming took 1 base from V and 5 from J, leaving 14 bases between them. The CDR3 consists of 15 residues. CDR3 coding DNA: TGTGCCAGCAGTGAAGGGACGGGACTCCAGTATGGCTACACCTTC. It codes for CASSEGTGLQYGYTF. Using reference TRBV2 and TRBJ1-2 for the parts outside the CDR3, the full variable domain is EPEVTQTPSHQVTQMGQEVILRCVPISNHLYFYWYRQILGQKVEFLVSFYNNEISEKSEIFDDQFSVERPDGSNFTLKIRSTKLEDSAMYFCASSEGTGLQYGYTFGSGTRLTVV.

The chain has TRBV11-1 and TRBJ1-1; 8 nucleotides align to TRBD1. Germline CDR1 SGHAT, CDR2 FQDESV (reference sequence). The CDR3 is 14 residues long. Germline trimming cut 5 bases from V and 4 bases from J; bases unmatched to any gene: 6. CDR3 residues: CASSHQGAVTEAFF. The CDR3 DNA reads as TGTGCCAGCAGCCATCAGGGGGCGGTCACTGAAGCTTTCTTT.

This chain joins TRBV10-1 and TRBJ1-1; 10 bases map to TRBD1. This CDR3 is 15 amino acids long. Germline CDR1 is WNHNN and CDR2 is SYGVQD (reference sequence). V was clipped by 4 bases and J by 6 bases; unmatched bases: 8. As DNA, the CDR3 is TGCGCCAGCAGTGCCTCCGGGACAGGGGCTCCTGAAGCTTTCTTT. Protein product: CASSASGTGAPEAFF.

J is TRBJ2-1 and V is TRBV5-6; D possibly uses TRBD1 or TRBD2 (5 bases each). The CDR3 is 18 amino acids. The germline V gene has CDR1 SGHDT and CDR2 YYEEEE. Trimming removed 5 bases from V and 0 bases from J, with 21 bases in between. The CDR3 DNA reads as TGTGCCAGCAGTCTCTCCCTGGTGGGGGATAGCTCCTACAATGAGCAGTTCTTC. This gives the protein CASSLSLVGDSSYNEQFF.

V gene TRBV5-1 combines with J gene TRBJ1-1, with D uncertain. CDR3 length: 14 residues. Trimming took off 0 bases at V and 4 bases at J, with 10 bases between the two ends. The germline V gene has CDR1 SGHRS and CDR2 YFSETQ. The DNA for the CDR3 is TGCGCCAGCAGCTTGGTCTCGGAAAGCACTGAAGCTTTCTTT. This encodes CASSLVSESTEAFF.

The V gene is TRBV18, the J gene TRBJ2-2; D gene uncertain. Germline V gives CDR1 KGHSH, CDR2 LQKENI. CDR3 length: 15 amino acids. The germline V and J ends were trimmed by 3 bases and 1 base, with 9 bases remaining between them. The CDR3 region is CASSPTTLNTGELFF. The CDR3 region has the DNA TGTGCCAGCTCACCCACGACATTGAACACCGGGGAGCTGTTTTTT.

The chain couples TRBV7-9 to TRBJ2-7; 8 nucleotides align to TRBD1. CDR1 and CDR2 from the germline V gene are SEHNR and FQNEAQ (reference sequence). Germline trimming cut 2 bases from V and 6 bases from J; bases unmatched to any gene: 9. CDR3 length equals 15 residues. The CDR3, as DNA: TGTGCCAGCAGCTTACTGGAGGACAGGGATGGCGAGCAGTACTTC. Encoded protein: CASSLLEDRDGEQYF. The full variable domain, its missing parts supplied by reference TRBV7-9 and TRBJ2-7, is DTGVSQNPRHKITKRGQNVTFRCDPISEHNRLYWYRQTLGQGPEFLTYFQNEAQLEKSRLLSDRFSAERPKGSFSTLEIQRTEQGDSAMYLCASSLLEDRDGEQYFGPGTRLTVT.

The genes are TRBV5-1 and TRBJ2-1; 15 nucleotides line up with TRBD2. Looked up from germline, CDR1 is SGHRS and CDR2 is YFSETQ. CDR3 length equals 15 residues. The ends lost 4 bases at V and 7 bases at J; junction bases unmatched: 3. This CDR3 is CASSAGLAGGNEQFF. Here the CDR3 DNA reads TGCGCCAGCAGCGCCGGACTAGCGGGGGGGAATGAGCAGTTCTTC.

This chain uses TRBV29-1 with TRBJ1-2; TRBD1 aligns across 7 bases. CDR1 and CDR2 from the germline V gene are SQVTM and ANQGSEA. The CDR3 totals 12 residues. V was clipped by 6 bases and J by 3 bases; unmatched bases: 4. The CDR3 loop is CSVEDRHYGYTF. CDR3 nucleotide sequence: TGCAGCGTGGAGGACAGGCACTATGGCTACACCTTC.

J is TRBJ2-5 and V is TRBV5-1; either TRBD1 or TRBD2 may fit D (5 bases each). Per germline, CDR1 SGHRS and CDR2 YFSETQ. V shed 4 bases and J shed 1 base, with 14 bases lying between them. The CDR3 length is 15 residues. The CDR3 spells CASSPTYGAQETQYF. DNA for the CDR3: TGCGCCAGCAGCCCCACGTACGGGGCCCAAGAGACCCAGTACTTC.

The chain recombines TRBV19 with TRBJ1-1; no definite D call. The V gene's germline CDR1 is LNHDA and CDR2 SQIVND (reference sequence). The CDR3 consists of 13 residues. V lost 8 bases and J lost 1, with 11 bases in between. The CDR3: CASDTGSNTEAFF. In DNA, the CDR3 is TGTGCCAGTGACACCGGTTCGAACACTGAAGCTTTCTTT.

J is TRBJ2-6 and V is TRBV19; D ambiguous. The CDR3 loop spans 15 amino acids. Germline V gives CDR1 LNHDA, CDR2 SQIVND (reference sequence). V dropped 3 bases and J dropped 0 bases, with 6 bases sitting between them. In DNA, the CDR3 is TGTGCCAGTAGTATCGGCTACTCTGGGGCCAACGTCCTGACTTTC. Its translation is CASSIGYSGANVLTF.

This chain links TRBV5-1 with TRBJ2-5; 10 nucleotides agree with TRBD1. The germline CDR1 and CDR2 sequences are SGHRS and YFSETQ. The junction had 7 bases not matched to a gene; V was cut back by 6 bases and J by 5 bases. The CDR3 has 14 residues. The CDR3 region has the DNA TGCGCCAGCACCATGACAGGGGGCGATGAGACCCAGTACTTC. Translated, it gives CASTMTGGDETQYF.

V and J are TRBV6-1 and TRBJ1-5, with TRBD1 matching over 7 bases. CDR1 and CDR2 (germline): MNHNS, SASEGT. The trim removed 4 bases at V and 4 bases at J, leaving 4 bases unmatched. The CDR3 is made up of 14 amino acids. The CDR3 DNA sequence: TGTGCCAGCAGTGCGGGACAGCTGAATCAGCCCCAGCATTTT. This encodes CASSAGQLNQPQHF.